This TCR beta chain was sequenced in a study of cytomegalovirus exposure and HLA in healthy donors. Whole-study findings and limits: Listed as cytomegalovirus-associated were around 160 TCR beta chains. Most TCR sequences proved rare, with some public TCRs found in many donors.

CDR1 and CDR2 from the germline V gene are MGHRA and YSYEKL. After removal of 1 base from V and 2 bases from J, the junction contained 4 bases not matched to a gene. The CDR3 consists of 15 residues. A word on this clone: What it recognizes is unknown.

Using immunoSEQ multiplex PCR, the repertoire was profiled, and TCRdb retains in-frame clones only, with some absent. This sample yields tens of thousands of clones, of which roughly 94% are seen a single time; around 4.5% belongs to the top ten. Separate from the roughly 700-subject first cohort was the approximately 110-subject validation cohort, to which the donors belonged. V usage is TRBV4-1 and J usage is TRBJ2-7; TRBD1 agrees at 8 bases. Sequenced material: PBMCs. The receptor's source is a man aged 18 to 30 in good health and CMV-seropositive. For the CDR3, the DNA is TGCGCCAGCAGCCAAGGGGGACAGGCAACCTACGAGCAGTACTTC. It encodes CASSQGGQATYEQYF.